The text below deals with one T cell receptor (beta chain). V gave up 4 bases and J gave up 2 bases; unmatched junction bases: 4. Germline-derived CDR1 and CDR2 are SGHTA and FQGNSA. The CDR3 contains 15 residues. The data were obtained in a study of blood T cell repertoires in COVID-19. The wider study: COVID-19 samples, acute and convalescent, were from the United States, Italy and Spain. Sample material is recorded as cDNA or gDNA derived from T cells, B-cell-depleted T cells, or PBMCs.

In the original workflow: Estimation of nucleated cell counts relied on the amplification of reference gene primers. Sequenced by immunoSEQ multiplex PCR; TCRdb stores in-frame clones only, minus some. For V, J and clone size, that table is used; D and trimming come from the DNA. Altogether 95,000 to 150,000 clones are present, 86% being singletons, with the ten largest covering more than 4%. The TCR sequence derives from a man in his forties with acute or convalescent COVID-19. The source material was peripheral blood. This chain links TRBV7-2 with TRBJ1-1, with 10 bases aligning to TRBD1. CDR3 residues: CASSSRDRGNTEAFF. The CDR3, as DNA: TGTGCCAGCAGCTCCCGGGACAGGGGTAACACTGAAGCTTTCTTT.